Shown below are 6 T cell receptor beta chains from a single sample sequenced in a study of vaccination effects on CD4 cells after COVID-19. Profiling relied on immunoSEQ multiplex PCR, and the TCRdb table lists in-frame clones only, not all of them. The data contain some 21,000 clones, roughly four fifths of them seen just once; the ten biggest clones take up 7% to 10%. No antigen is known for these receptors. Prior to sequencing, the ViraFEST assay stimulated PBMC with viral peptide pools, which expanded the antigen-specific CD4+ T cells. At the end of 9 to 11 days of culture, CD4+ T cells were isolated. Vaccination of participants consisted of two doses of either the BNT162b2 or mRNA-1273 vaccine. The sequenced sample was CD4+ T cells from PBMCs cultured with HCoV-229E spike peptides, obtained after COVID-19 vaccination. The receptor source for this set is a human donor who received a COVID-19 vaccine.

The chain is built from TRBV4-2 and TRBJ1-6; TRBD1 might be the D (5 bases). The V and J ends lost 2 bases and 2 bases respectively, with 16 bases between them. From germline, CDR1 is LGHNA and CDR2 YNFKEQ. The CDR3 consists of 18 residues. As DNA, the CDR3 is TGTGCCAGCAGCCAACAATTGGACCGGGGGGCCTATAATTCACCCCTCCACTTT. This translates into CASSQQLDRGAYNSPLHF.

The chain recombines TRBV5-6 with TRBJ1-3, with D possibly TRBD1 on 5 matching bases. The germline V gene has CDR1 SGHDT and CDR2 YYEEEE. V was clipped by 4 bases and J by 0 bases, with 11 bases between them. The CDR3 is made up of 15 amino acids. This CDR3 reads CASSQATASGNTIYF. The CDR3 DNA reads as TGTGCCAGCAGCCAAGCGACAGCCTCTGGAAACACCATATATTTT.

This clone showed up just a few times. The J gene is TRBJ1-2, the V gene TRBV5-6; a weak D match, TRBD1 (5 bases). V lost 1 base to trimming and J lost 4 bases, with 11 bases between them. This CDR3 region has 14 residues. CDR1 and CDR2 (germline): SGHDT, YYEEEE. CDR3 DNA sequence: TGTGCCAGCAGCTTGCCAGGGAGGGGCTATGGCTACACCTTC. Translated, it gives CASSLPGRGYGYTF.

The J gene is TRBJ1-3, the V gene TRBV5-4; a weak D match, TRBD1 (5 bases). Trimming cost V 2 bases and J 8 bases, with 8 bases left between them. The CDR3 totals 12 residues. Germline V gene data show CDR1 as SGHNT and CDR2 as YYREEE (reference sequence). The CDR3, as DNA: TGTGCCAGCAGCTTTTGGGGCGACACCATATATTTT. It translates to CASSFWGDTIYF.

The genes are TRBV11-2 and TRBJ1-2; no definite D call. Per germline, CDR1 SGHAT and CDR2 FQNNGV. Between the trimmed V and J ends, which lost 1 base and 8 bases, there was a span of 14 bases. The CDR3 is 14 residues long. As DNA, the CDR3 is TGTGCCAGCAGCTTAGCTCCCCTGTTCGGAGGCTACACCTTC. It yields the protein CASSLAPLFGGYTF.

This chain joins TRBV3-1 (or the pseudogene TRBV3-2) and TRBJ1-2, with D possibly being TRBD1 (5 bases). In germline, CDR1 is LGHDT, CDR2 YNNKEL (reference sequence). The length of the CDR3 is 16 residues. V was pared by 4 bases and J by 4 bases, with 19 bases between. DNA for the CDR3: TGTGCCAGCAGCCGCGCCTCAGGGTATTCGGGCTATGGCTACACCTTC. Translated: CASSRASGYSGYGYTF.